This TCR beta chain was identified during a study of T-cell reconstitution after alpha-beta-depleted transplantation in children. TCRbeta library preparation incorporated unique molecular identifiers. A single record per CDR3 protein comes from TCRdb applying MiXCR to the PCR reads. The sample holds more than 200,000 distinct CDR3 sequences, roughly 18% seen once. This CDR3 has 17 amino acids. The germline V gene encodes CDR1 MNHNS and CDR2 SASEGT. The V end was cut by 6 bases, the J end by 3 bases, with 21 bases between. Study findings and constraints: Reported findings indicate that, about two months after transplant, alpha-beta T cells came from several hundred expanded clones, which were derived from non-depleted graft cells. Most T-cell counts and diversity one year after the transplant came from T cells that were newly produced. Some patients' high day-60 TCRbeta diversity was traced to surviving recipient T cells and thymic progenitors.

Regarding this clonotype: Its antigen is still unknown.

The receptor's source is a male patient aged 2 to 9 who had a stem cell transplant for acute lymphoblastic leukemia, so the T cells may come from the graft donor. Sequencing used PBMCs, mostly from graft donor cells, obtained 360 days after TCRalphabeta/CD19-depleted stem cell transplant. The genes are TRBV6-1 and TRBJ2-1; D possibly corresponds to TRBD1 (6 bases). CDR3 bases: TGTGCCAGCAGGGGGGACATTCCCTACTCGCGCTACAATGAGCAGTTCTTC. Translating it yields CASRGDIPYSRYNEQFF.